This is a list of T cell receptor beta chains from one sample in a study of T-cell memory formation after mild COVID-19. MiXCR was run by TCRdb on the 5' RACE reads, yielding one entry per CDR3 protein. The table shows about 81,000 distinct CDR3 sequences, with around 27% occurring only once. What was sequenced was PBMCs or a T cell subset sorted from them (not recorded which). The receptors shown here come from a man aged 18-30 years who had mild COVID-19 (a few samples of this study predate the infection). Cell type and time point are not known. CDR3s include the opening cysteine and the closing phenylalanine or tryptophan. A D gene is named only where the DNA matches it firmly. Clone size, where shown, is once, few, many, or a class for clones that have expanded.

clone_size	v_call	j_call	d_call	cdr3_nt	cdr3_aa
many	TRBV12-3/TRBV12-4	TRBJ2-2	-	TGTGCCAGCAGTAACACCGGGGAGCTGTTTTTT	CASSNTGELFF
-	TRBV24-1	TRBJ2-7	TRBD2	TGTGCCACCATTCCCCGGACTAGCCAGCCCTACGAGCAGTACTTC	CATIPRTSQPYEQYF
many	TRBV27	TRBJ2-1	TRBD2	TGTGCCAGCAGTCCTTGGACTAGCGGGGGATACAATGAGCAGTTCTTC	CASSPWTSGGYNEQFF
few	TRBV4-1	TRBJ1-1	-	TGCGCCAGCAGCGGTCAGGTGAACACTGAAGCTTTCTTT	CASSGQVNTEAFF
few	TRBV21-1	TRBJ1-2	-	TGTGCCAGCAAAGGCGAGAAATTGGCAGAGAACTATGGCTACACCTTC	CASKGEKLAENYGYTF
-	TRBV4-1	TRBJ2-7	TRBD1	TGCGCCAGCAGCCACGCAGACAGGGACTCCTACGAGCAGTACTTC	CASSHADRDSYEQYF
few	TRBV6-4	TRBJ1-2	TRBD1	TGTGCCAGCAGCCCCGGGACAGAATATGGCTACACCTTC	CASSPGTEYGYTF
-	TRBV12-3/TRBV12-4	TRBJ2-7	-	TGTGCCAGCCGCTCTGGGCCCTACGAGCAGTACTTC	CASRSGPYEQYF
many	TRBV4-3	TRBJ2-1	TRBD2	TGCGCCAGCAGCCAAGAGCTAGCGGGGGAAGGCAATGAGCAGTTCTTC	CASSQELAGEGNEQFF
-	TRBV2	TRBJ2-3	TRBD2	TGTGCCACCAAGCGGGGATACACAGATACGCAGTATTTT	CATKRGYTDTQYF
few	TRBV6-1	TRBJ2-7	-	TGTGCCAGCAGCGCTAGAGGCTACGAGCAGTACTTC	CASSARGYEQYF
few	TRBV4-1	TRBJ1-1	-	TGCGCCAGCAGCCTCCACAGGGAATATTGGAACACTGAAGCTTTCTTT	CASSLHREYWNTEAFF
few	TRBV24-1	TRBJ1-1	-	TGTGCCACCAGCCCTTCCGACAGCACTGAAGCTTTCTTT	CATSPSDSTEAFF
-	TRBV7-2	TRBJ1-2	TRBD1	TGTGCCAGCACCTCGACAGGGGCGTTTAGAAGCTACACCTTC	CASTSTGAFRSYTF
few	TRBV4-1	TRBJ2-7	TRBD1	TGCGCCAGCAGTCAAGGCATGCAGGGGGTCCACGAGCAGTACTTC	CASSQGMQGVHEQYF